This TCR beta chain was documented in a study of beta chain features in type 1 diabetes. Findings and limits, study-wide: More deletions and fewer insertions at VDJ junctions were found in patients with type 1 diabetes.

This clone was found a few times. Its matching antigen is unknown. CDR3 size: 14 residues. Germline loops: CDR1 SNHLY, CDR2 FYNNEI. V lost 4 bases and J 5 bases, leaving 14 bases between the germline ends. Expressed TCRB transcripts got sequenced, as all isolated RNA was reverse transcribed. Data came from immunoSEQ multiplex PCR; TCRdb stores just in-frame clones and leaves some out. The table records 600,000 to 650,000 clones, about a sixth of them present only once. The TCR was taken from a man aged 18 to 29 in good health. The sequencing input was naive CD4+ T cells from blood. The rearrangement joins TRBV2 to TRBJ2-5; a weak D match, TRBD2 (6 bases). The CDR3 sequence is CASSALTRRETQYF. The CDR3 DNA reads TGTGCCAGCAGTGCACTGACTAGGAGGGAGACCCAGTACTTC.